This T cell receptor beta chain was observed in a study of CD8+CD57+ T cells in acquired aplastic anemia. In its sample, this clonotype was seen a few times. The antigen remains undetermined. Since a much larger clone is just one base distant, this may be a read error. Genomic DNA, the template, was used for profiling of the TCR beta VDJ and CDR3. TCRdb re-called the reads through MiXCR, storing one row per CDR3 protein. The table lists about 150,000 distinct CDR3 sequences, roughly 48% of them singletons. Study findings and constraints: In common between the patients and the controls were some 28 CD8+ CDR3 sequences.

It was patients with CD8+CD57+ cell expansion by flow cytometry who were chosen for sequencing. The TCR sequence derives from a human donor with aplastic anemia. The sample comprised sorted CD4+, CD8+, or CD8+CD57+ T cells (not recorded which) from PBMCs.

DNA of the CDR3: TGTGCCAACAGCTTGGCAGGGACGGAGACCCAGTACTTC. Its translation: CANSLAGTETQYF. The chain links TRBV5-6 to TRBJ2-5; D could derive from TRBD1 or TRBD2 (5 bases each). Germline V CDR1 and CDR2: SGHDT, YYEEEE. The CDR3 is made up of 13 amino acids. Drawing the rest from reference TRBV5-6 and TRBJ2-5, the complete variable domain is DAGVTQSPTHLIKTRGQQVTLRCSPKSGHDTVSWYQQALGQGPQFIFQYYEEEERQRGNFPDRFSGHQFPNYSSELNVNALLLGDSALYLCANSLAGTETQYFGPGTRLLVL.